The clone carrying this TCR beta chain was recorded a few times. Assay used: immunoSEQ multiplex PCR; TCRdb lists only in-frame clones, some missing. The data contain roughly 250,000 clones, over 80% of them singletons. Germline lookup yields CDR1 SGHKS and CDR2 YYEKEE (reference sequence). V lost 3 bases and J lost 10, with 20 bases in between. The CDR3 has 16 residues. These data are taken from a study of blood T cell repertoires in COVID-19. Study as a whole: Samples taken during acute and convalescent COVID-19 were collected in the United States, Italy and Spain.

The chain couples TRBV5-5 to TRBJ1-6, with a possible D match to TRBD1 (6 bases). The sample taken for sequencing was PBMCs or T cells enriched from blood (not recorded which). The sequence came from a woman between 18 and 29 years old who had recovered from COVID-19. The CDR3 DNA sequence: TGTGCCAGCAGCTCACTCACCGGGACATTAAACTCACCCCTCCACTTT. Protein product: CASSSLTGTLNSPLHF.